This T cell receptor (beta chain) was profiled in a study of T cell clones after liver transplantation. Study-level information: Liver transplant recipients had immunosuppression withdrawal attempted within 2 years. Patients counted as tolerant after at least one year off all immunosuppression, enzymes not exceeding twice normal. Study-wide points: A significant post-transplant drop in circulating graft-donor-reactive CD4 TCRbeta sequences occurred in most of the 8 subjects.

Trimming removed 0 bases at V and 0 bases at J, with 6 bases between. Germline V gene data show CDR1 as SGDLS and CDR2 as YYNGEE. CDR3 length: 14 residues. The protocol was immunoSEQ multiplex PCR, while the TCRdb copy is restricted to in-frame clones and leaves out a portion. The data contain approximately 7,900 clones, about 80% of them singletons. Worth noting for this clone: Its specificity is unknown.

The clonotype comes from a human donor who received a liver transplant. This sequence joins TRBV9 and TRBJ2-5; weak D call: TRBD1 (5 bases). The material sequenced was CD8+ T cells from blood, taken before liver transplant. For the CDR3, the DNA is TGTGCCAGCAGCGTAGAGGGGTACCAAGAGACCCAGTACTTC. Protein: CASSVEGYQETQYF.